The following is a T cell receptor (beta chain) sequence with its context. Its antigen is as yet unknown. Sequencing was performed with immunoSEQ multiplex PCR; in TCRdb, only in-frame clones are kept and a portion is missing. This sample has about 37,000 clones, with approximately 83% found just once. V shed 3 bases, J shed 5 bases, and the junction held 11 bases outside the gene matches. Germline V gene data show CDR1 as MDHEN and CDR2 as SYDVKM. CDR3 length: 17 residues. These data belong to a study of CD4 T cells in relation to SARS-CoV-2 and coronaviruses. Overall study: Convalescent patients were fewer than 10 males and a handful of females; two were Hispanic. Overall study results and limits: Roughly 69% of donors had memory CD4+ clonotypes crossrecognizing SARS-CoV-2 and common cold coronavirus spike.

The gene calls are TRBV28 and TRBJ2-2, with 8 bases matching TRBD2. The source material was memory CD4+ T cells from PBMCs. The sequence came from an adult with COVID-19. DNA for the CDR3: TGTGCCAGCAGTTTGCACGGGAGGGCCGAGGGAACCGGGGAGCTGTTTTTT. This translates into CASSLHGRAEGTGELFF.